Reported below is one T cell receptor beta chain. Sequencing used immunoSEQ multiplex PCR; TCRdb keeps in-frame clones, though not all of them. Altogether about 110,000 clones are present, 86% being singletons, with the ten largest covering 4% to 5%. This entry comes from a study of blood T cell repertoires in COVID-19. Study summary: There were acute and convalescent COVID-19 samples, and they came from the United States, Italy and Spain. T cells, B-cell-depleted T cells, or PBMCs supplied cDNA or gDNA.

Germline CDR1 reads MNHEY; CDR2 reads SVGAGI. Trimming stripped 6 bases from V and 6 bases from J, with 7 bases between. The CDR3 runs to 11 residues. The source is a middle-aged man with acute or convalescent COVID-19. This rearrangement joins TRBV6-5 to TRBJ2-3; the D is unclear. The sample comprised peripheral blood. CDR3 DNA: TGTGCCAGCAGCCGCCAGGATACGCAGTATTTT. It codes for CASSRQDTQYF.